This TCR beta chain was obtained from a study of blood T cell repertoires in COVID-19. Produced via immunoSEQ multiplex PCR; TCRdb's table is partial and in-frame only. The profile shows some 66,000 clones, 93% of them singletons. V lost 3 bases to trimming and J lost 7 bases; unmatched junction nucleotides: 8. The CDR3 has 14 amino acids. In germline, CDR1 is MNHNS, CDR2 SASEGT. The source is a man aged 65-85 years with active COVID-19. The sequencing sample was made of peripheral blood. The gene calls are TRBV6-1 and TRBJ1-1; 7 bases are a match to TRBD1. The CDR3 loop is CASSELQGRYEAFF. For the CDR3, the DNA is TGTGCCAGCAGTGAGCTACAGGGGCGCTATGAAGCTTTCTTT.